This T cell receptor beta chain was sequenced in a study of T-cell memory formation after mild COVID-19. From 5'RACE with constant-segment primers came TCR alpha and TCR beta cDNA libraries that carried sample barcodes and UMIs. TCRdb recomputed calls from the 5' RACE reads with MiXCR, one row per CDR3 protein. This repertoire shows about 320,000 distinct CDR3 sequences, approximately 14% found once; its top ten account for around 20%. Germline V gives CDR1 MGHRA, CDR2 YSYEKL. The CDR3 runs 15 residues. Trimming left V 2 bases short and J 2 bases short, with 12 bases between. The chain is built from TRBV4-1 and TRBJ1-1, with D unresolved. Specimen: PBMCs or a T cell subset sorted from them (not recorded which). This sequence originates from a man between 18 and 29 years old who had mild COVID-19 (a few samples of this study predate the infection). Cell type and time point are not known. The CDR3 loop is CASSQYSQANTEAFF. The CDR3, as DNA: TGCGCCAGCAGCCAATATTCCCAGGCTAACACTGAAGCTTTCTTT.